These 17 T cell receptor beta chains share one sample of origin, sequenced in a study of blood T cell repertoires in COVID-19. The protocol was immunoSEQ multiplex PCR, while the TCRdb copy is restricted to in-frame clones and leaves out a portion. This sample has roughly 41,000 clones; about nine tenths occur once, and the top ten carry roughly 15%. Sequencing used peripheral blood. The receptor source for this set is a human donor in a cohort sampled during active COVID-19.

This chain connects TRBV7-3 to TRBJ2-2; D is uncertain. CDR3 length: 14 residues. The germline V and J ends were trimmed by 5 bases and 3 bases, with 10 bases remaining between them. CDR1 is SGHTA and CDR2 is FQGTGA in the germline V gene. DNA for the CDR3: TGTGCCAGCAGCCAGATAGCCTACACCGGGGAGCTGTTTTTT. As protein: CASSQIAYTGELFF.

The chain uses TRBV9 and TRBJ2-1; the D gene is possibly TRBD2 (6 bases). Trimming stripped 3 bases from V and 7 bases from J, with 20 bases between. The germline V gene has CDR1 SGDLS and CDR2 YYNGEE. There are 16 residues in the CDR3. The CDR3 here is CASSDPYAGRANEQFF. CDR3 coding DNA: TGTGCCAGCAGCGACCCCTATGCGGGAAGAGCGAATGAGCAGTTCTTC.

The chain has TRBV19 and TRBJ1-1; 8 nucleotides line up with TRBD1. The CDR3 runs 13 residues. Germline loops: CDR1 LNHDA, CDR2 SQIVND (reference sequence). Unmatched junction bases numbered 8, after V lost 9 bases and J lost 5 bases. The CDR3 coding sequence is TGTGCCAGCTCGGACAGGGAAGGGACTGAAGCTTTCTTT. It is translated as CASSDREGTEAFF.

CDR3 coding DNA: TGTGCCAGCAGTTTCATCCCAGTTAACTATGGCTACACCTTC. As protein: CASSFIPVNYGYTF. This chain links TRBV27 with TRBJ1-2; D is undetermined. CDR1 is MNHEY and CDR2 is SMNVEV in the germline V gene (reference sequence). The CDR3 has 14 amino acids. Trimming stripped 3 bases from V and 1 base from J, with 9 bases between.

The chain joins TRBV27 to TRBJ1-5, with 8 bases lining up with TRBD1. The CDR3 runs 17 residues. The V gene end was trimmed by 3 bases and the J gene end by 3 bases; junction bases not matched to a gene: 10. Germline V lookup: CDR1 MNHEY, CDR2 SMNVEV (reference sequence). The CDR3, as DNA: TGTGCCAGCAGTTTGTACGGCAGGGGGCCTACCAATCAGCCCCAGCATTTT. Translating gives CASSLYGRGPTNQPQHF.

The chain uses TRBV30 and TRBJ2-2; no clear D. The CDR3 has 14 residues. Germline V gene data show CDR1 as GTSNPN and CDR2 as SVGIG (reference sequence). Deletions cut 3 bases from V and 6 bases from J, with 14 bases between. CDR3 coding DNA: TGTGCCTGGAGCCCCCCTCCGGTACCCGGGGAGCTGTTTTTT. Amino acids: CAWSPPPVPGELFF.

This chain joins TRBV7-2 and TRBJ2-1; TRBD2 matches at 7 bases. Germline CDR1 and CDR2: SGHTA and FQGNSA. This CDR3 region has 15 residues. The V and J ends lost 4 bases and 5 bases, in that order; junction bases with no gene match: 8. This CDR3 is CASSSKSGTNNEQFF. In DNA, the CDR3 is TGTGCCAGCAGCTCAAAAAGCGGGACGAACAATGAGCAGTTCTTC.

The chain is built from TRBV30 and TRBJ1-2, with D possibly matching TRBD1 (6 bases). Trimming took off 2 bases at V and 0 bases at J, with 13 bases between the two ends. This CDR3 spans 15 amino acids. From germline, CDR1 is GTSNPN and CDR2 SVGIG (reference sequence). In DNA, the CDR3 is TGTGCCTGGAGTCCCGGGGGGGCAGCTAACTATGGCTACACCTTC. It translates to CAWSPGGAANYGYTF.

The chain links TRBV7-2 to TRBJ1-3; D might be TRBD1 (6 bases). The V end was cut by 3 bases, the J end by 2 bases, with 11 bases between. CDR3 size: 15 residues. CDR1 SGHTA and CDR2 FQGNSA come from the germline V gene. The CDR3 region has the DNA TGTGCCAGCAGCTTTGACAGGCAGGCTGGAAACACCATATATTTT. Amino acid sequence: CASSFDRQAGNTIYF.

The genes are TRBV19 and TRBJ2-2; D call uncertain. The CDR3 has 14 residues. Germline CDR1 and CDR2: LNHDA and SQIVND (reference sequence). V dropped 1 base and J dropped 2 bases, with 5 bases sitting between them. The CDR3 sequence is CASSIGVNTGELFF. The DNA for the CDR3 is TGTGCCAGTAGTATAGGAGTAAACACCGGGGAGCTGTTTTTT.

The V call is TRBV7-6, the J call TRBJ1-4; D not resolved. V lost 10 bases to trimming and J lost 3 bases, with 9 bases between them. CDR1 SGHVS and CDR2 FNYEAQ come from the germline V gene. There are 12 residues in the CDR3. The CDR3 bases are TGTGCCATCGGGGTTGCTAATGAAAAACTGTTTTTT. This codes for CAIGVANEKLFF.

This clone was found once. Sequence at one end of the junction differs from germline and may be a read error. The same CDR3 can be traced to other DNA sequences in this sample. This chain links TRBV28 with TRBJ1-5; D might be TRBD1 (6 bases). Germline loops: CDR1 MDHEN, CDR2 SYDVKM. This CDR3 has 17 residues. The DNA for the CDR3 is TGTGCCAGCAGTTTATCCGGGACACAGGATAGCAATCAGCCTCAGCATTTT. Residues: CASSLSGTQDSNQPQHF.

This clone was detected only once. This chain uses TRBV5-4 with TRBJ1-2; 11 nucleotides match TRBD1. Trimming cost V 4 bases and J 5 bases; bases outside gene matches: 13. CDR1 and CDR2 from the germline V gene are SGHNT and YYREEE (reference sequence). This CDR3 has 17 residues. The CDR3 region is CASSLGQGAQGAYGYTF. The CDR3 DNA sequence: TGTGCCAGCAGCCTCGGACAGGGGGCCCAGGGGGCATATGGCTACACCTTC.

The CDR3, as DNA: TGTGCCAGCAGCTTAGCCCCGCCAGGGGACGGAAACACCATATATTTT. It specifies CASSLAPPGDGNTIYF. The rearrangement uses TRBV7-6 and TRBJ1-3; tentative D call: TRBD1 (6 bases). CDR3 length: 16 residues. Trimming removed 0 bases at V and 4 bases at J, with 13 bases between. Germline V gives CDR1 SGHVS, CDR2 FNYEAQ.

V usage is TRBV7-6 and J usage is TRBJ1-5; 11 bases match TRBD1. Germline V CDR1 and CDR2: SGHVS, FNYEAQ. This CDR3 region has 17 residues. Trimming at V came to 0 bases and at J to 6 bases, leaving 7 bases not matched to a gene. The CDR3 DNA sequence: TGTGCCAGCAGCTTAGCCCCAGGACAGGGGGCTAGTCAGCCCCAGCATTTT. It specifies CASSLAPGQGASQPQHF.

This chain links TRBV5-3 with TRBJ2-7; 8 nucleotides match TRBD1. TRBV5-3 is an ORF; its function is uncertain. The junction had 10 bases not matched to a gene; V was cut back by 9 bases and J by 8 bases. CDR3 length equals 12 residues. The CDR3 sequence: CANPLGQGKQYF. The CDR3 coding sequence is TGTGCCAATCCCCTAGGACAGGGAAAGCAGTACTTC.

The chain has TRBV5-1 and TRBJ2-6, with 9 bases lining up with TRBD2. Germline CDR1 reads SGHRS; CDR2 reads YFSETQ. With V trimmed by 0 bases and J by 0 bases, 4 bases remained unmatched. The length of the CDR3 is 18 residues. Here the CDR3 reads CASSLEAGGPSGANVLTF. The CDR3 DNA is TGCGCCAGCAGCTTGGAGGCGGGAGGGCCCTCTGGGGCCAACGTCCTGACTTTC.